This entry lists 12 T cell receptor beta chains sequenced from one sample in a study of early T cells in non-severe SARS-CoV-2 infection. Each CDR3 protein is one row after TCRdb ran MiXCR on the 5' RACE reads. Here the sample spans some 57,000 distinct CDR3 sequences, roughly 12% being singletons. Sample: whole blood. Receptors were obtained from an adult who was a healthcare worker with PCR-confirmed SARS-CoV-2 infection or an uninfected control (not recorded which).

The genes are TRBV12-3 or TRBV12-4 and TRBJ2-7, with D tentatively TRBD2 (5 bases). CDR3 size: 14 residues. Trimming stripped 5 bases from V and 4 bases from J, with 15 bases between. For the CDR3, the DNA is TGTGCCAGCAGTGGAAGGCGGGCCGGGTACGAGCAGTACTTC. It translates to CASSGRRAGYEQYF.

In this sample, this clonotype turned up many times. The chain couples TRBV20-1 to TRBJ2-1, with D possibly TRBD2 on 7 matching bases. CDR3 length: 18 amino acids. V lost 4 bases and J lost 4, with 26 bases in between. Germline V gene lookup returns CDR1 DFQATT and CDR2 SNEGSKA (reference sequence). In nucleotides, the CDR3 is TGCAGTGCTATTGGGGGGGGCTTGGGAACCCATCCTTACAATGAGCAGTTCTTC. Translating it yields CSAIGGGLGTHPYNEQFF.

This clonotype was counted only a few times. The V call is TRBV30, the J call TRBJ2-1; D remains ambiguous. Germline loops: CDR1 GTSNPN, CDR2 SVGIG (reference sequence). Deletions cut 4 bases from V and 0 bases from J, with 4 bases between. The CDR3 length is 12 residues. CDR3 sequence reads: CAWISSYNEQFF. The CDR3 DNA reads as TGTGCCTGGATTAGCTCCTACAATGAGCAGTTCTTC.

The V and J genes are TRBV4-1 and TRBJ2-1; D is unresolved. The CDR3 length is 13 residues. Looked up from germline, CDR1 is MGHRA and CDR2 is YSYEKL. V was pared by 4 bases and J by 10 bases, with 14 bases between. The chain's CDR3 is CASSPRLHLEQFF. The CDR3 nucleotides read TGCGCCAGCAGCCCCAGACTGCACCTGGAGCAGTTCTTC.

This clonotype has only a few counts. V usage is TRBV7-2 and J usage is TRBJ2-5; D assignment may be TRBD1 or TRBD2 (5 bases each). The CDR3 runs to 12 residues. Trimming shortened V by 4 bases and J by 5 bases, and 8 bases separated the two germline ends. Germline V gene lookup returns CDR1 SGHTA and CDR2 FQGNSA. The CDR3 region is CASSSWGETQYF. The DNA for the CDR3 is TGTGCCAGCAGCTCTTGGGGGGAGACCCAGTACTTC.

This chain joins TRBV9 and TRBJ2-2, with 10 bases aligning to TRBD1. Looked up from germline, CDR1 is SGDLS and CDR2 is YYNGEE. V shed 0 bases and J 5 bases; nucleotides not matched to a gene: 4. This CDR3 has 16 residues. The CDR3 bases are TGTGCCAGCAGCGTAGGGACAGGGGGAGGTACCGGGGAGCTGTTTTTT. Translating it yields CASSVGTGGGTGELFF.

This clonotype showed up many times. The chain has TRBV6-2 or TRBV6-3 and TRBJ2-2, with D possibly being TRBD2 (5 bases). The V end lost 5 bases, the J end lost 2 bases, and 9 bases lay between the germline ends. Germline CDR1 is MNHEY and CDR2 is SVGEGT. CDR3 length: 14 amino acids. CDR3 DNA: TGTGCCAGCAGTCGGGCTAGCAACACCGGGGAGCTGTTTTTT. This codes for CASSRASNTGELFF.

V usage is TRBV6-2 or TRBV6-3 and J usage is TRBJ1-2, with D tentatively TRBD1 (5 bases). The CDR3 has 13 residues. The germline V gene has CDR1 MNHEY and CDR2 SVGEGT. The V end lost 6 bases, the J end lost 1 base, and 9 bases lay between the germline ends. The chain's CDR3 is CASRETDNYGYTF. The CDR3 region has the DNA TGTGCCAGCAGGGAGACAGATAACTATGGCTACACCTTC.

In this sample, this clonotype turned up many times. This chain's CDR3 is CAWSATREAGELFF. The CDR3 bases are TGTGCCTGGAGTGCGACCCGGGAGGCCGGGGAGCTGTTTTTT. The V and J genes are TRBV30 and TRBJ2-2, with 7 nucleotides matching TRBD2. The junction had 5 bases not matched to a gene; V was cut back by 1 base and J by 6 bases. The CDR3 loop spans 14 amino acids. Germline CDR1 and CDR2: GTSNPN and SVGIG (reference sequence).

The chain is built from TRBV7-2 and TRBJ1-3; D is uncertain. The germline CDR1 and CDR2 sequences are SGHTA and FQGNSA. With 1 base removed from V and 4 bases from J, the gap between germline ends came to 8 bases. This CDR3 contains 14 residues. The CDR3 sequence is CASSLGQPGNTIYF. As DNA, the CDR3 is TGTGCCAGCAGCTTAGGCCAGCCAGGAAACACCATATATTTT. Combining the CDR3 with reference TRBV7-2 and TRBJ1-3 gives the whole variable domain GAGVSQSPSNKVTEKGKDVELRCDPISGHTALYWYRQSLGQGLEFLIYFQGNSAPDKSGLPSDRFSAERTGGSVSTLTIQRTQQEDSAVYLCASSLGQPGNTIYFGEGSWLTVV.

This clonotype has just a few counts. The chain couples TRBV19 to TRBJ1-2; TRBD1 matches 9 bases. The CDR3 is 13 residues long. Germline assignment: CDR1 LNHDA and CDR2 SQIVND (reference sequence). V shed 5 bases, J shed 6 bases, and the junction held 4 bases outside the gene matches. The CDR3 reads CASSSTGGNGYTF. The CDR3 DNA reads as TGTGCCAGTAGTTCAACAGGGGGCAATGGCTACACCTTC.

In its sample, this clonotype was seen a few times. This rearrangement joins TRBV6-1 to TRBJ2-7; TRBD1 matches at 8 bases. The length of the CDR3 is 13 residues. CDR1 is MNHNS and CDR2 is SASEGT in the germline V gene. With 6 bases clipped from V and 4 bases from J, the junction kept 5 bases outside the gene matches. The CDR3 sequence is CASRGDRLYEQYF. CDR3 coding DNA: TGTGCCAGCAGGGGGGACAGGTTGTACGAGCAGTACTTC.